Shown below are 29 T cell receptor beta chains from a single sample sequenced in a study of cytomegalovirus exposure and HLA in healthy donors. PCR involved 60 Vbeta and 13 Jbeta primers. Sequenced by immunoSEQ multiplex PCR; TCRdb stores in-frame clones only, minus some. The top ten hold 2% to 2.5% of the sample, which has nearly 200,000 clones, 75% to 80% seen once. The sample consisted of PBMCs. Receptor source: a woman in her 30s in good health and CMV-seropositive.

This chain connects TRBV7-9 to TRBJ2-3; 8 positions agree with TRBD2. CDR1 and CDR2 from the germline V gene are SEHNR and FQNEAQ (reference sequence). The CDR3 runs 14 residues. The ends lost 5 bases at V and 14 bases at J; junction bases unmatched: 15. CDR3 coding DNA: TGTGCCAGCAGCCCCGGGGGTAGCGGGGTCCCGGGGTATTTT. Residues: CASSPGGSGVPGYF.

The chain links TRBV19 to TRBJ1-1, with D possibly TRBD1 on 6 matching bases. This CDR3 comprises 17 residues. Germline CDR1 reads LNHDA; CDR2 reads SQIVND (reference sequence). Trimming removed 5 bases at V and 1 base at J, with 20 bases between. The CDR3, as DNA: TGTGCCAGTAGTGCCCGAAAGACCGGGACAACGAACACTGAAGCTTTCTTT. Translating gives CASSARKTGTTNTEAFF.

The CDR3: CASRSTGTGTYEQYF. For the CDR3, the DNA is TGTGCCAGCAGATCTACCGGGACAGGAACCTACGAGCAGTACTTC. V usage is TRBV2 and J usage is TRBJ2-7; 8 bases agree with TRBD1. The CDR3 sequence is 15 residues long. J lost 2 bases, V lost 6 bases, and 9 bases had no gene match. Per germline, CDR1 SNHLY and CDR2 FYNNEI.

The chain joins TRBV14 to TRBJ1-1; 8 bases fit TRBD1. Per the germline V gene, CDR1 is SGHDN and CDR2 is FVKESK. The CDR3 loop spans 14 amino acids. Trimming took 2 bases from V and 8 from J; bases not matched to a gene: 7. CDR3 bases: TGTGCCAGCAGCCAACCCGGGACAGGATTGGAAGCTTTCTTT. Protein product: CASSQPGTGLEAFF.

V usage is TRBV7-2 and J usage is TRBJ1-1; the D gene is possibly TRBD1 (5 bases). Germline V lookup: CDR1 SGHTA, CDR2 FQGNSA. This CDR3 spans 14 amino acids. V was pared by 5 bases and J by 4 bases, with 14 bases between. The CDR3 is CASSNMIRGTEAFF. For the CDR3, the DNA is TGTGCCAGCAGCAACATGATAAGGGGCACTGAAGCTTTCTTT.

This CDR3 reads CASSLEQGGSGYTF. Here the CDR3 DNA reads TGTGCCAGCAGCTTAGAACAGGGTGGATCTGGCTACACCTTC. This chain uses TRBV7-6 with TRBJ1-2, with a possible D match to TRBD1 (6 bases). CDR3 size: 14 residues. Germline lookup yields CDR1 SGHVS and CDR2 FNYEAQ. V lost 1 base and J 7 bases, leaving 13 bases between the germline ends. Looking up the rest from reference TRBV7-6 and TRBJ1-2 gives the full variable domain: GAGVSQSPRYKVTKRGQDVALRCDPISGHVSLYWYRQALGQGPEFLTYFNYEAQQDKSGLPNDRFSAERPEGSISTLTIQRTEQRDSAMYRCASSLEQGGSGYTFGSGTRLTVV.

The chain joins TRBV7-3 to TRBJ2-7, with a tentative D call TRBD1 (6 bases). CDR1 SGHTA and CDR2 FQGTGA come from the germline V gene. CDR3 size: 14 residues. With 5 bases removed from V and 4 bases from J, the gap between germline ends came to 15 bases. In DNA form, the CDR3 reads TGTGCCAGCAGCCCTACAGGGTTGAGGTACGAGCAGTACTTC. It yields the protein CASSPTGLRYEQYF.

The V and J genes are TRBV9 and TRBJ2-7; perhaps TRBD1 as D (6 bases). The germline V and J ends were trimmed by 4 bases and 3 bases, with 14 bases remaining between them. From germline, CDR1 is SGDLS and CDR2 YYNGEE. The CDR3 covers 14 residues. The CDR3 loop reads CASSRQDSLYEQYF. The CDR3 coding sequence is TGTGCCAGCAGCCGCCAGGACAGTCTCTACGAGCAGTACTTC. Drawing the rest from reference TRBV9 and TRBJ2-7, the complete variable domain is DSGVTQTPKHLITATGQRVTLRCSPRSGDLSVYWYQQSLDQGLQFLIQYYNGEERAKGNILERFSAQQFPDLHSELNLSSLELGDSALYFCASSRQDSLYEQYFGPGTRLTVT.

V usage is TRBV5-4 and J usage is TRBJ2-5; D gene uncertain. The CDR3 extends over 11 amino acids. Trimming took off 0 bases at V and 7 bases at J, with 4 bases between the two ends. Germline CDR1 and CDR2: SGHNT and YYREEE (reference sequence). CDR3 residues: CASSLGATQYF. The CDR3 region has the DNA TGTGCCAGCAGCTTGGGGGCGACCCAGTACTTC.

J is TRBJ2-7 and V is TRBV28; 7 nucleotides line up with TRBD1. The germline V gene encodes CDR1 MDHEN and CDR2 SYDVKM. Trimming cost V 6 bases and J 3 bases; bases outside gene matches: 8. The CDR3 runs 14 residues. This chain's CDR3 is CASRRTGESYEQYF. CDR3 nucleotides: TGTGCCAGCAGACGTACAGGGGAGAGCTACGAGCAGTACTTC.

This chain links TRBV10-3 with TRBJ2-3; TRBD2 matches at 7 bases. Per germline, CDR1 ENHRY and CDR2 SYGVKD. The ends lost 4 bases at V and 2 bases at J; junction bases unmatched: 6. CDR3 length: 15 amino acids. CDR3 region: CAISVASGSTDTQYF. The CDR3, as DNA: TGTGCCATCAGTGTGGCTAGCGGTTCCACAGATACGCAGTATTTT.

J is TRBJ1-5 and V is TRBV2; 8 bases match TRBD1. The V and J ends lost 3 bases and 5 bases, in that order; junction bases with no gene match: 3. Germline lookup yields CDR1 SNHLY and CDR2 FYNNEI. The CDR3 consists of 14 residues. In DNA, the CDR3 is TGTGCCAGCAGTGAGCCAGGGGGCCATCAGCCCCAGCATTTT. Its translation is CASSEPGGHQPQHF.

This sequence joins TRBV29-1 and TRBJ2-7, with TRBD2 matching over 11 bases. The CDR3 totals 13 residues. The V gene's germline CDR1 is SQVTM and CDR2 ANQGSEA. V dropped 7 bases and J dropped 0; count of bases not matched to a gene: 2. CDR3 nucleotides: TGCAGCGGACTAGCGGGGACCTCCTACGAGCAGTACTTC. It yields the protein CSGLAGTSYEQYF.

The chain recombines TRBV27 with TRBJ2-1, with TRBD2 identical over 8 bases. The CDR3 covers 16 residues. Losses at the gene ends were 8 bases for V and 0 bases for J; bases not matched to a gene: 9. Germline CDR1 is MNHEY and CDR2 is SMNVEV (reference sequence). The CDR3 sequence is CASRAGEARSYNEQFF. The CDR3 region has the DNA TGTGCCAGCCGAGCGGGGGAGGCCCGCTCCTACAATGAGCAGTTCTTC.

This clone was detected only a few times. V and J are TRBV29-1 and TRBJ2-1; D gene uncertain. Germline values: CDR1 SQVTM, CDR2 ANQGSEA. The CDR3 is 11 amino acids. V was trimmed by 4 bases and J by 7 bases, leaving 8 bases between them. The CDR3 loop reads CSVVGRNEQFF. The CDR3 DNA reads TGCAGCGTTGTTGGTAGAAATGAGCAGTTCTTC.

DNA of the CDR3: TGTGCCAGCAGTCACCCGGCACAGGGGGCGGGGGAGCAGTACTTC. It is translated as CASSHPAQGAGEQYF. The chain joins TRBV11-3 to TRBJ2-7, with 9 bases aligning to TRBD1. This CDR3 comprises 15 residues. Germline CDR1 is SGHNT and CDR2 is YENEEA. V lost 6 bases and J lost 7; bases outside the gene matches: 13.

This rearrangement joins TRBV19 to TRBJ2-7, with 7 bases lining up with TRBD1. The CDR3 is made up of 15 amino acids. V lost 5 bases to trimming and J lost 3 bases; unmatched junction nucleotides: 10. Per the germline V gene, CDR1 is LNHDA and CDR2 is SQIVND (reference sequence). The CDR3 DNA sequence: TGTGCCAGTAGTGCTCGCCTTGGGACAGTCTACGAGCAGTACTTC. This gives the protein CASSARLGTVYEQYF.

With regard to this clone: One end of the junction does not line up with germline, which may come from a read error. The chain has TRBV7-7 and TRBJ2-1; 8 positions match TRBD1. From germline, CDR1 is SSHAT and CDR2 FNYEAQ (reference sequence). CDR3 size: 13 residues. CDR3 sequence reads: CASSSDRGNEQFF. CDR3 bases: TGTGCTAGCAGCTCCGACAGGGGTAATGAGCAGTTCTTC.

This sequence joins TRBV2 and TRBJ2-2; no firm D call. Trimming left V 3 bases short and J 4 bases short, with 6 bases between. This CDR3 region has 13 residues. Germline V gene lookup returns CDR1 SNHLY and CDR2 FYNNEI. This CDR3 is CASSDQFTGELFF. CDR3 DNA: TGTGCCAGCAGTGACCAGTTCACCGGGGAGCTGTTTTTT. The full variable domain, rest sourced from reference TRBV2 and TRBJ2-2, is EPEVTQTPSHQVTQMGQEVILRCVPISNHLYFYWYRQILGQKVEFLVSFYNNEISEKSEIFDDQFSVERPDGSNFTLKIRSTKLEDSAMYFCASSDQFTGELFFGEGSRLTVL.

As to this clone: Other DNA sequences in the same sample also yield this CDR3. This sequence joins TRBV5-4 and TRBJ1-1; 10 bases align to TRBD1. V gave up 3 bases and J gave up 2 bases; unmatched junction bases: 7. Germline CDR1 reads SGHNT; CDR2 reads YYREEE (reference sequence). The CDR3 has 16 residues. This chain's CDR3 is CASSSWTGGRNTEAFF. CDR3 nucleotide sequence: TGTGCCAGCAGCTCGTGGACAGGGGGACGTAACACTGAAGCTTTCTTT.

This clone was seen once. The V gene is TRBV5-3, the J gene TRBJ1-2, with D hard to call. TRBV5-3 is designated an ORF whose function remains uncertain. The germline V and J ends were trimmed by 3 bases and 8 bases, with 8 bases remaining between them. CDR3 length: 11 residues. CDR3 in amino acids: CARSSRVGYTF. CDR3 nucleotide sequence: TGTGCCAGAAGCTCCCGGGTAGGCTACACCTTC.

V and J are TRBV7-9 and TRBJ2-2, with a weak D call TRBD2 (7 bases). Germline assignment: CDR1 SEHNR and CDR2 FQNEAQ (reference sequence). This CDR3 spans 18 amino acids. V lost 3 bases, J lost 3 bases, and 20 bases lay in between. CDR3 loop: CASSLGLRGARDTGELFF. The CDR3 region has the DNA TGTGCCAGCAGCTTGGGGCTCCGGGGGGCTCGTGACACCGGGGAGCTGTTTTTT.

The rearrangement links TRBV28 to TRBJ1-4; 8 bases fit TRBD1. This CDR3 is built from 14 residues. The V segment lost 4 bases and the J segment 8 bases; nucleotides outside the gene matches: 6. Germline lookup yields CDR1 MDHEN and CDR2 SYDVKM. The CDR3 protein is CASSSWTGREKLFF. In nucleotides, the CDR3 is TGTGCCAGCAGTTCATGGACAGGGAGGGAAAAACTGTTTTTT.

This clone was recorded a few times. The chain couples TRBV4-3 to TRBJ2-7, with a weak D call TRBD2 (6 bases). The CDR3 spans 15 residues. V was clipped by 1 base and J by 4 bases, with 14 bases between them. Germline V gene sequence: CDR1 LGHNA, CDR2 YSLEER. The CDR3 sequence: CASSQAPGEPYEQYF. The CDR3 DNA is TGCGCCAGCAGCCAAGCCCCGGGAGAACCTTACGAGCAGTACTTC.

The chain couples TRBV6-5 to TRBJ2-7, with 7 bases lining up with TRBD1. V was clipped by 0 bases and J by 0 bases; unmatched bases: 5. The germline V gene encodes CDR1 MNHEY and CDR2 SVGAGI. The length of the CDR3 is 16 residues. CDR3 bases: TGTGCCAGCAGTTACTCGTTACAGGGGCTCTCCTACGAGCAGTACTTC. Translation gives CASSYSLQGLSYEQYF.

The rearrangement links TRBV29-1 to TRBJ1-4; 7 positions agree with TRBD1. CDR3 length equals 13 residues. The V gene end was trimmed by 5 bases and the J gene end by 3 bases; junction bases not matched to a gene: 3. Germline-derived CDR1 and CDR2 are SQVTM and ANQGSEA. The DNA of the CDR3 is TGCAGCGTTACGACAGGGTCTAATGAAAAACTGTTTTTT. Its translation: CSVTTGSNEKLFF.

This clone showed up just a few times. The CDR3 coding sequence is TGTGCCAGTAAGTCCAGGGCCACCGGGGAGCTGTTTTTT. Translating gives CASKSRATGELFF. The V call is TRBV10-3, the J call TRBJ2-2, with a tentative D call TRBD1 (5 bases). The CDR3 length is 13 residues. CDR1 is ENHRY, CDR2 SYGVKD, per germline. The V gene lost 10 bases and the J gene lost 4 bases, with 13 bases spanning the gap.

The chain links TRBV29-1 to TRBJ2-2; D may be TRBD1 (5 bases). The V end lost 7 bases, the J end lost 0 bases, and 15 bases lay between the germline ends. CDR1 is SQVTM, CDR2 ANQGSEA, per germline. The CDR3 is made up of 15 amino acids. CDR3 loop: CSGARDRPNTGELFF. The CDR3 DNA is TGCAGCGGTGCCCGTGACAGACCGAACACCGGGGAGCTGTTTTTT.

V and J are TRBV5-6 and TRBJ2-7; D not certain. Trimming took off 3 bases at V and 6 bases at J, with 13 bases between the two ends. Germline V gene sequence: CDR1 SGHDT, CDR2 YYEEEE. This CDR3 region has 13 residues. CDR3 bases: TGTGCCAGCAGCTCCCCCAGGCAGGTCGAGCAGTACTTC. As protein: CASSSPRQVEQYF.